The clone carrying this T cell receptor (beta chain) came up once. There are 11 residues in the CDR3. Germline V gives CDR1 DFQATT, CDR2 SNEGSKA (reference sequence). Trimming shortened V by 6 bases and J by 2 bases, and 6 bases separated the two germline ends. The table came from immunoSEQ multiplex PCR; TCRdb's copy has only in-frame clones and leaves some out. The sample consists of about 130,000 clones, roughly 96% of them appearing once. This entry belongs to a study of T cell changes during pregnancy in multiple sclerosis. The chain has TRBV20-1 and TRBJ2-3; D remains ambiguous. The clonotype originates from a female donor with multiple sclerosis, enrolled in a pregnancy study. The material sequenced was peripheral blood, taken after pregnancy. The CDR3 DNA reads TGCAGTGCCAGGATCACAGATACGCAGTATTTT. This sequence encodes CSARITDTQYF.